The clone carrying this T cell receptor (beta chain) was recorded at least ten times. This entry is derived from a study of identical twins. J gave up 0 bases and V 6 bases, and 9 bases lay outside the gene matches. CDR3 length: 16 residues. CDR1 MNHEY and CDR2 SVGEGT come from the germline V gene. A universal primer site was created by template switching, with the cDNA bearing unique molecular identifiers. Via MiXCR, TCRdb re-called the 5' RACE reads, giving one row per CDR3 protein. Of about 700,000 distinct CDR3 sequences detected, 5.5% to 6.5% appear once; the ten largest clones hold around 1.9%. The sequence derives from a man in his late teens or twenties in good health. Specimen: naive T cells sorted from blood. The chain is built from TRBV6-2 or TRBV6-3 and TRBJ2-7; 9 nucleotides align to TRBD2. The CDR3 region is CASRDPHSGSSYEQYV. CDR3 sequence (DNA): TGTGCCAGCAGAGACCCACATAGCGGGAGCTCCTACGAGCAGTACGTC.